The next 7 T cell receptor beta chains were all read from a single sample in a study of T cells expressing NK-cell markers. Reprocessing the 5' RACE reads, TCRdb reports a single entry for every CDR3 protein and omits DNA. The sample has 550,000 to 600,000 distinct CDR3 sequences. The sequenced sample was blood T cells: a sorted CD56 or NKG2C T cell subset, CD4+ or CD8+ T cells, or bulk PBMC T cells (not recorded which). The receptors stem from a young man in good health.

The V gene is TRBV7-8, the J gene TRBJ2-1; lacking DNA, the TRBD2 call made by TCRdb goes unchecked. CDR3 size: 15 residues. Germline CDR1 SGHVS, CDR2 FQNEAQ. This chain's CDR3 is CASSSRLAVVNEQFF.

The chain is built from TRBV7-8 and TRBJ1-1. The length of the CDR3 is 15 residues. Germline lookup yields CDR1 SGHVS and CDR2 FQNEAQ. CDR3 loop: CASSPVGRPNTEAFF.

CDR3 amino acids: CSAIPAGKYGYTF. The rearrangement links TRBV20-1 to TRBJ1-2. From germline, CDR1 is DFQATT and CDR2 SNEGSKA (reference sequence). The CDR3 consists of 13 residues.

J is TRBJ2-3 and V is TRBV5-1; the D gene TCRdb calls, TRBD1, cannot be checked with no DNA. The CDR3 sequence is 12 residues long. The germline CDR1 and CDR2 sequences are SGHRS and YFSETQ. The CDR3 is CASTDVPDTQYF.

The genes are TRBV12-3 or TRBV12-4 and TRBJ1-1. The CDR3 runs 14 residues. CDR3 protein: CASSLRMRNTEAFF.

The genes are TRBV11-2 and TRBJ2-3; no DNA is available, so the TRBD2 call from TCRdb remains unchecked. The CDR3 sequence is 15 residues long. Germline CDR1 reads SGHAT; CDR2 reads FQNNGV. The CDR3 reads CASSLHWLDPDTQYF.

The chain joins TRBV27 to TRBJ2-2; TCRdb's D call of TRBD1 is untestable without DNA. The CDR3 consists of 16 residues. Germline CDR1 MNHEY, CDR2 SMNVEV (reference sequence). This CDR3 is CASSFGRGWGTGELFF.